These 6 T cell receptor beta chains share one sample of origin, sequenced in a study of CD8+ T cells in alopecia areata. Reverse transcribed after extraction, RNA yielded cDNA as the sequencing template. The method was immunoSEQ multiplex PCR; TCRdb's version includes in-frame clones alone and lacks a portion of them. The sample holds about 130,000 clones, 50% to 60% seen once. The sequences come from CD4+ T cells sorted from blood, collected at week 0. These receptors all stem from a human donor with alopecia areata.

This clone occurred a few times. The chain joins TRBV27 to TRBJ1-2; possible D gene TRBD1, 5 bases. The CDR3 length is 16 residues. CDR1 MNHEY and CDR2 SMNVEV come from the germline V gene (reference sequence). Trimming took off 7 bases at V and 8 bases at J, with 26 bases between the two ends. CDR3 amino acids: CASTPSGGAPSSGYTF. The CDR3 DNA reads TGTGCCAGCACCCCATCGGGTGGGGCCCCTTCTTCCGGCTACACCTTC.

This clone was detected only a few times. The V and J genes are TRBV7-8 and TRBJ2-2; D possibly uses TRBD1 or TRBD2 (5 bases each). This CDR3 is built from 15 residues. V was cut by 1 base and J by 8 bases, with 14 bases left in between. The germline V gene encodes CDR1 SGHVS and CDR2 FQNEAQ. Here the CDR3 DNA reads TGTGCCAGCAGCTTAGACGGGACCAGAGGAGGGGAGCTGTTTTTT. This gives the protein CASSLDGTRGGELFF.

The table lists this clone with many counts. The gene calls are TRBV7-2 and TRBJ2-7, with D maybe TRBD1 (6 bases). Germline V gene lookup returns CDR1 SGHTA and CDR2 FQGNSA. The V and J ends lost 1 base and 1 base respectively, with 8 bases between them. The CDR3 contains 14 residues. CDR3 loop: CASSLEGDSYEQYF. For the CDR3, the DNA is TGTGCCAGCAGCTTAGAGGGGGATTCCTACGAGCAGTACTTC. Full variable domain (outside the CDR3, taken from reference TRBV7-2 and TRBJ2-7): GAGVSQSPSNKVTEKGKDVELRCDPISGHTALYWYRQSLGQGLEFLIYFQGNSAPDKSGLPSDRFSAERTGGSVSTLTIQRTQQEDSAVYLCASSLEGDSYEQYFGPGTRLTVT.

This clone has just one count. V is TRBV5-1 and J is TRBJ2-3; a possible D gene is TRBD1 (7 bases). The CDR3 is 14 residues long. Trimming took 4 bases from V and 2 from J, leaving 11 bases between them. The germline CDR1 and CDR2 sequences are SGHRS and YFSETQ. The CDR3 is CASSAGTVTDTQYF. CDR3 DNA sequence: TGCGCCAGCAGCGCGGGGACAGTCACAGATACGCAGTATTTT.

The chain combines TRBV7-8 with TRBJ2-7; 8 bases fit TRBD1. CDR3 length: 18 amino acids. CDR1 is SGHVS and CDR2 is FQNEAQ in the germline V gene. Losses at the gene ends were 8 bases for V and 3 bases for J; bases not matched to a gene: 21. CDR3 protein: CASGKPGQVSMGYYEQYF. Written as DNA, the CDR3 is TGTGCCAGCGGGAAGCCGGGACAGGTCTCAATGGGATACTACGAGCAGTACTTC.

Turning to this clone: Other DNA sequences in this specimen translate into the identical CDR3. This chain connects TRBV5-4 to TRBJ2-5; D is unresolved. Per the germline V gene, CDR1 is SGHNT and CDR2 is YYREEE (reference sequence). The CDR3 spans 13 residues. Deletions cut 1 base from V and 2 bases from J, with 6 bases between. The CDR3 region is CASSLRLQETQYF. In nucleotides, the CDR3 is TGTGCCAGCAGCTTGCGGCTTCAAGAGACCCAGTACTTC.